The T cell receptor (beta chain) under discussion was sequenced for a study of blood T cell repertoires in COVID-19. The overall study: COVID-19 samples collected from the United States, Italy and Spain covered acute and convalescent phases. Nucleic acid was either cDNA or gDNA, and it came from T cells, B-cell-depleted T cells, or PBMCs.

The germline V gene encodes CDR1 MDHEN and CDR2 SYDVKM. The CDR3 is 15 amino acids. Trimming took 2 bases from V and 5 from J, leaving 10 bases between them. Per the original data handling: Researchers report that nucleated cell counts were estimated from reference gene primer amplification. Produced via immunoSEQ multiplex PCR; TCRdb's table is partial and in-frame only. Clone size and the V and J calls come from that table; the DNA yielded D and trimming. The data hold 95,000 to 150,000 clones, with about 82% observed a single time. The sequenced material came from peripheral blood. The receptor was derived from a man in his sixties with active or convalescent COVID-19. The V and J genes are TRBV28 and TRBJ1-6, with a possible D match to TRBD1 (5 bases). Here the CDR3 reads CASSLPQGHNSPLHF. The CDR3 DNA reads as TGTGCCAGCAGTTTACCTCAGGGTCATAATTCACCCCTCCACTTT.